The 5 T cell receptor beta chains in this list originate from one sample, sequenced in a study of vaccination effects on CD4 cells after COVID-19. Sequenced by immunoSEQ multiplex PCR; TCRdb stores in-frame clones only, minus some. Seen here are tens of thousands of clones, around 76% observed once, and the top ten hold approximately 5%. These receptors' antigens are unknown. Sequencing was preceded by expansion of antigen-specific CD4+ T cells with viral peptide pools in the ViraFEST assay. Investigators separated out CD4+ T cells once around 10 days of culture had passed. Confirmation by PCR established that the person had SARS-CoV-2 infection between March and December 2020. Sample: CD4+ T cells from PBMCs cultured with HIV peptides, taken before COVID-19 vaccination. Subset defined: HIV-1 Nef peptide pool negative control/reference culture. Receptors originate from a human donor who had a prior SARS-CoV-2 infection.

This clone showed up just once. V gene TRBV10-3 combines with J gene TRBJ2-2, with 7 bases matching TRBD2. V was pared by 0 bases and J by 3 bases, with 4 bases of the junction left unmatched. Germline CDR1 is ENHRY and CDR2 is SYGVKD. There are 16 residues in the CDR3. DNA for the CDR3: TGTGCCATCAGTGAGTCTCCGGGAGGAGACACCGGGGAGCTGTTTTTT. This encodes CAISESPGGDTGELFF.

V and J are TRBV6-5 and TRBJ2-1; TRBD1 matches 9 bases. The CDR3 has 14 residues. Germline V CDR1 and CDR2: MNHEY, SVGAGI. J lost 2 bases, V lost 6 bases, and 2 bases had no gene match. The CDR3 sequence is CASRTGGPYNEQFF. The CDR3 region has the DNA TGTGCCAGCAGAACAGGGGGCCCCTACAATGAGCAGTTCTTC.

The chain couples TRBV6-5 to TRBJ2-3, with D unclear. The CDR3 is made up of 14 amino acids. The V gene lost 4 bases and the J gene lost 8 bases, with 16 bases spanning the gap. Looked up from germline, CDR1 is MNHEY and CDR2 is SVGAGI. This chain's CDR3 is CASSSGLEFATQYF. DNA of the CDR3: TGTGCCAGCAGTTCGGGCCTAGAGTTCGCTACGCAGTATTTT.

The J gene is TRBJ2-1, the V gene TRBV3-1 (or the pseudogene TRBV3-2); 10 bases are shared with TRBD2. Germline CDR1 reads LGHDT; CDR2 reads YNNKEL (reference sequence). CDR3 size: 13 residues. V gave up 6 bases and J gave up 5 bases; unmatched junction bases: 1. The CDR3 here is CASRLAGNNEQFF. Here the CDR3 DNA reads TGTGCCAGCAGACTAGCGGGGAACAATGAGCAGTTCTTC.

The chain carries TRBV3-1 (or the pseudogene TRBV3-2) and TRBJ1-6; D possibly corresponds to TRBD1 (6 bases). Germline V gene data show CDR1 as LGHDT and CDR2 as YNNKEL (reference sequence). The CDR3 is made up of 16 amino acids. The germline V and J ends were trimmed by 4 bases and 6 bases, with 16 bases remaining between them. The CDR3 is CASSRGAGVGNSPLHF. Written as DNA, the CDR3 is TGTGCCAGCAGCCGGGGGGCGGGGGTTGGTAATTCACCCCTCCACTTT.